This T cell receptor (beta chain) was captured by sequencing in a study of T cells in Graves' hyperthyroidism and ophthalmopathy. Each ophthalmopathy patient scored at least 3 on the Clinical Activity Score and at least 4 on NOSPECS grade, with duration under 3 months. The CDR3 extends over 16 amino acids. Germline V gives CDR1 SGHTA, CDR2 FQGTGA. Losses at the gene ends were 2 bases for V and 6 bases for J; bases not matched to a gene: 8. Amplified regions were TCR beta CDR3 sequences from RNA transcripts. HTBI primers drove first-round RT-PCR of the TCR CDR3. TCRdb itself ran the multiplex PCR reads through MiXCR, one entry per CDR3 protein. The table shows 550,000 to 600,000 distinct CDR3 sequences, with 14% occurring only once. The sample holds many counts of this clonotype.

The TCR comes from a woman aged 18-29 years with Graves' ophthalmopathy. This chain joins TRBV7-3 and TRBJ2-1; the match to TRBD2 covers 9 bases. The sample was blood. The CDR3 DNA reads TGTGCCAGCAGCTTATCGATGGCGGGAGGGCGCAATGAGCAGTTCTTC. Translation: CASSLSMAGGRNEQFF.